This T cell receptor (beta chain) stems from a study of blood T cell repertoires in COVID-19 (dated by TCRdb to about 2020). For the wider study: The collaborator samples originated in the United States, Italy and Spain and spanned the acute and convalescent phases of COVID-19. The material from the prospective study consisted of cDNA or gDNA derived from T cells, B-cell-depleted T cells, or PBMCs. The dataset comprised deeply sampled blood TCRbeta repertoires from subjects exposed to, actively infected with, or recovered from COVID-19. The repertoires were released in a freely available public database meant as a resource for research on the immune response to SARS-CoV-2. Samples were obtained from the ongoing ImmuneRACE study (first 160 participants) and from about 1,300 subjects provided by 6 global collaborators. Sample metadata almost always included a de-identified subject ID, COVID-19 status, age in years and sex. HLA class I and class II types, where available, came from metadata supplied by the sample provider rather than from assay-based typing.

This clone was found many times. Its antigen remains unidentified. Qualities for individual bases were not recorded, and no much larger clone is one base off. The CDR3 runs 12 amino acids, cysteine and phenylalanine included. Left in the record is the CDR3 DNA by itself, 36 bases read in frame from the first base. The germline V gene gives CDR1 as SNHLY and CDR2 as FYNNEI. V is shortened by 4 bases, J by 8 bases, and the region joining them spans 9 bases. TCRbeta CDR3 regions were amplified from genomic DNA by means of the immunoSEQ Assay, a bias-controlled multiplex PCR. Processing in the source paper ran as follows. Within the assay, amplification of reference gene primers was used to estimate how many nucleated cells each sample contained. Sequence reads were collapsed and filtered to measure the absolute abundance of every unique TCRbeta CDR3 rearrangement. Productive Simpson clonality was computed per sample as the square root of Simpson's diversity index over productive rearrangements. Imported from immuneACCESS, the table was reduced by TCRdb to in-frame sequences with V and J called. These copies leave out some clones; in studies compared against another copy, an unresolved V gene accounts for under half, and the cause of the remainder is not known. The DNA gave D and trimming, while V, J and clone size come from that table. In all, the sample holds about 36,000 clones, and 80% to 90% of those were seen once. Together, the top ten hold 35% to 45% of the sample.

Whole blood was collected in K2EDTA tubes by collaborating institutions according to the institutions' own protocols. For TCRbeta analysis, collaborators shipped samples in one of three forms: frozen whole blood, isolated PBMCs, or DNA extracted from either of those sample types. On the study overall, not on this receptor specifically: Clinical and demographic metadata were provided uncurated, with the amount varying by source and participant.

The sequence came from a human donor in a cohort sampled during active or convalescent COVID-19. The donor label of this sample is uncertain. The sequenced sample consisted of peripheral blood. This chain is built from TRBV2 and TRBJ2-1, with the D segment identity uncertain. The DNA sequence reads TGTGCCAGCAGTGGAATGGGCCATGAGCAGTTCTTC. It translates as CASSGMGHEQFF.